Below, 4 T cell receptor beta chains from the same sample are listed, as sequenced in a study of T cell responses to AZD1222 COVID-19 vaccine. The method was immunoSEQ multiplex PCR; TCRdb's version includes in-frame clones alone and lacks a portion of them. The sample holds roughly 50,000 clones, around 90% seen once. This material consisted of peripheral blood, taken 28 days after the second AZD1222 dose. Source of these receptors: an adult who received the AZD1222 COVID-19 vaccine.

The chain recombines TRBV7-2 with TRBJ2-4, with D tentatively TRBD1 or TRBD2 (6 bases each). V was pared by 5 bases and J by 3 bases, with 26 bases between. The CDR3 loop spans 19 amino acids. The germline V gene has CDR1 SGHTA and CDR2 FQGNSA. Written as DNA, the CDR3 is TGTGCCAGCAGCCTCAGCCGGCAGGGGAGGTTTGATGACAAAAACATTCAGTACTTC. Its translation: CASSLSRQGRFDDKNIQYF. Variable domain in full (rest from reference TRBV7-2 and TRBJ2-4): GAGVSQSPSNKVTEKGKDVELRCDPISGHTALYWYRQSLGQGLEFLIYFQGNSAPDKSGLPSDRFSAERTGGSVSTLTIQRTQQEDSAVYLCASSLSRQGRFDDKNIQYFGAGTRLSVL.

The chain couples TRBV5-4 to TRBJ2-3; 8 nucleotides match TRBD2. The trim removed 0 bases at V and 4 bases at J, leaving 7 bases unmatched. Germline values: CDR1 SGHNT, CDR2 YYREEE (reference sequence). CDR3 length: 16 residues. The CDR3 region is CASSLEISAGADTQYF. The DNA of the CDR3 is TGTGCCAGCAGCTTGGAGATTTCAGCGGGAGCAGATACGCAGTATTTT. Complete variable domain (other parts from reference TRBV5-4 and TRBJ2-3): ETGVTQSPTHLIKTRGQQVTLRCSSQSGHNTVSWYQQALGQGPQFIFQYYREEENGRGNFPPRFSGLQFPNYSSELNVNALELDDSALYLCASSLEISAGADTQYFGPGTRLTVL.

DNA for the CDR3: TGCGCCAGCAGCCAAGATCCTTCAGGGAACTATGGCTACACCTTC. It is translated as CASSQDPSGNYGYTF. This rearrangement joins TRBV4-1 to TRBJ1-2, with D perhaps matching TRBD1 (5 bases). V was pared by 0 bases and J by 2 bases, with 10 bases between. This CDR3 is built from 15 residues. The germline V gene has CDR1 MGHRA and CDR2 YSYEKL.

This clone was counted a single time. V usage is TRBV3-1 (or the pseudogene TRBV3-2) and J usage is TRBJ2-5, with TRBD2 matching over 10 bases. The CDR3 contains 16 residues. Germline CDR1 LGHDT, CDR2 YNNKEL (reference sequence). After removal of 4 bases from V and 4 bases from J, the junction contained 9 bases not matched to a gene. For the CDR3, the DNA is TGTGCCAGCAGCCCCGGTAGCGGGAGGAGCGGAGAGACCCAGTACTTC. Protein product: CASSPGSGRSGETQYF.